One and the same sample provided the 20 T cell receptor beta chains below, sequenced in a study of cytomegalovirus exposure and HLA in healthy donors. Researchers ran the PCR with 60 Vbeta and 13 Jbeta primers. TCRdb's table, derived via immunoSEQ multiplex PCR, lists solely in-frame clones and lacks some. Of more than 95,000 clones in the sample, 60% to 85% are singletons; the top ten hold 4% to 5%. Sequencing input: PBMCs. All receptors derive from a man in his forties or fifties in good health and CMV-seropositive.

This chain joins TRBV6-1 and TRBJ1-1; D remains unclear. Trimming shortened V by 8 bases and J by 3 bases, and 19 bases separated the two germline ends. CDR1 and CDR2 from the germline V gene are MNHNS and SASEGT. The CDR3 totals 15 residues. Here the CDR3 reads CASLQGGLTDTEAFF. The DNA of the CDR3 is TGTGCCAGCTTACAAGGAGGGCTTACGGACACTGAAGCTTTCTTT.

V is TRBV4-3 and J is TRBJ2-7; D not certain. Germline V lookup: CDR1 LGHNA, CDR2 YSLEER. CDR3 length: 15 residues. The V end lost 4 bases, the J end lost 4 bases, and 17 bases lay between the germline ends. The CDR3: CASSLITGHLYEQYF. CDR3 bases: TGCGCCAGCAGCCTCATCACTGGTCACCTGTACGAGCAGTACTTC.

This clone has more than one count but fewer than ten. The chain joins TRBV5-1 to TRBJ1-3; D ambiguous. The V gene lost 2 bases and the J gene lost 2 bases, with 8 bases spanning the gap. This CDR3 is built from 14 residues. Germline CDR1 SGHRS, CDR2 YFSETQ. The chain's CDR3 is CASSFEGPGNTIYF. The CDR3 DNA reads TGCGCCAGCAGCTTTGAGGGTCCTGGAAACACCATATATTTT.

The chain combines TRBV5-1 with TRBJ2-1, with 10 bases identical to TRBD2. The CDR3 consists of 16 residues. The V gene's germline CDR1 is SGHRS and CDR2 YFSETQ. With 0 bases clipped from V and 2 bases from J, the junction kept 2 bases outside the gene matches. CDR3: CASSLDSGGAYNEQFF. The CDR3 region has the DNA TGCGCCAGCAGCTTGGACAGCGGGGGGGCCTACAATGAGCAGTTCTTC.

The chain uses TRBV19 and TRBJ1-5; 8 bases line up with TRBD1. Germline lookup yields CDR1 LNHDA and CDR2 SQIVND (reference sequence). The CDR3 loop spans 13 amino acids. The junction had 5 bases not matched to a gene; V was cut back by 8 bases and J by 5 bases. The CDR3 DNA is TGTGCCAGTTTGGACAGGGTGGATCAGCCCCAGCATTTT. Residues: CASLDRVDQPQHF.

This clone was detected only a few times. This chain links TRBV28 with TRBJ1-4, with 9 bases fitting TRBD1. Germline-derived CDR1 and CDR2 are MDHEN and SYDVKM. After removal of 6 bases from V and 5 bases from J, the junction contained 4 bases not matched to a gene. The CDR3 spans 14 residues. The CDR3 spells CASSSGTGNEKLFF. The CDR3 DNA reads TGTGCCAGCAGCTCCGGGACAGGGAATGAAAAACTGTTTTTT.

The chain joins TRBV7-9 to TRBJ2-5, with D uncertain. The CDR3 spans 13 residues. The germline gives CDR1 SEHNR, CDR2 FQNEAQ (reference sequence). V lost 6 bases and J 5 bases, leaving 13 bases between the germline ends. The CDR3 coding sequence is TGTGCCAGCAGAATCTGGCCCTTGGAGACCCAGTACTTC. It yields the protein CASRIWPLETQYF. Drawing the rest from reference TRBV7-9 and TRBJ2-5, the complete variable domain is DTGVSQNPRHKITKRGQNVTFRCDPISEHNRLYWYRQTLGQGPEFLTYFQNEAQLEKSRLLSDRFSAERPKGSFSTLEIQRTEQGDSAMYLCASRIWPLETQYFGPGTRLLVL.

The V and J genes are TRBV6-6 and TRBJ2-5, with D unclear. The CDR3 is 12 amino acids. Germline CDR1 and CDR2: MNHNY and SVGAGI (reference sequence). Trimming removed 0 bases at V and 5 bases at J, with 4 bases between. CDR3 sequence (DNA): TGTGCCAGCAGTTACTCCGGGGAGACCCAGTACTTC. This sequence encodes CASSYSGETQYF.

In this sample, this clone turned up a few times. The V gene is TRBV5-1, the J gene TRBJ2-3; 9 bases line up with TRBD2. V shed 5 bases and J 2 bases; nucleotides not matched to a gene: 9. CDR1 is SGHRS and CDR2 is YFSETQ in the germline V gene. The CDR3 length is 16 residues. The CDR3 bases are TGCGCCAGCAGTTACACCGGGACTAGCTCCACAGATACGCAGTATTTT. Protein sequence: CASSYTGTSSTDTQYF.

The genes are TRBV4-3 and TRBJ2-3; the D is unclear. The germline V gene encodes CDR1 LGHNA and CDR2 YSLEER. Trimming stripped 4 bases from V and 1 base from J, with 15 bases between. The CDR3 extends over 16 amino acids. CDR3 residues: CASSLRQGPRTDTQYF. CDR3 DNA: TGCGCCAGCAGCCTAAGACAAGGTCCCCGCACAGATACGCAGTATTTT.

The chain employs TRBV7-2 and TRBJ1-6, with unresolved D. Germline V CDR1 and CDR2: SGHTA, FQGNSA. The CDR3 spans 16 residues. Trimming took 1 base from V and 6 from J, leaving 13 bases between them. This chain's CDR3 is CASSLDGWWANSPLHF. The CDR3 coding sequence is TGTGCCAGCAGCTTAGATGGATGGTGGGCTAATTCACCCCTCCACTTT.

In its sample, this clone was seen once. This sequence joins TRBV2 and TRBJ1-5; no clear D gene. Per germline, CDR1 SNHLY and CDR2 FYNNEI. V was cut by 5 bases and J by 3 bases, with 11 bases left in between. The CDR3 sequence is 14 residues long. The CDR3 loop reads CASSRDPPNQPQHF. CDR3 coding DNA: TGTGCCAGCAGTAGAGATCCTCCCAATCAGCCCCAGCATTTT.

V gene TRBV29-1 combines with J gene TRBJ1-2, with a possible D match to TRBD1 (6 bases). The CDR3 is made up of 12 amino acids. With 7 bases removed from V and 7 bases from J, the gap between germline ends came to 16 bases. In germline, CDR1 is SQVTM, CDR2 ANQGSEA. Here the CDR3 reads CSDTQGLGGYTF. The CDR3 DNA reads TGCAGCGACACACAGGGCCTAGGTGGCTACACCTTC.

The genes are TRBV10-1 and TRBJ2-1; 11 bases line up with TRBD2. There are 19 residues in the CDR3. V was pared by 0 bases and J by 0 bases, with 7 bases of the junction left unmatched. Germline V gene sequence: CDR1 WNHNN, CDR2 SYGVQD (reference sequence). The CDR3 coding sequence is TGCGCCAGCAGTGAGTCCCAACTAGCGGGGGCGAGCTCCTACAATGAGCAGTTCTTC. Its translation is CASSESQLAGASSYNEQFF.

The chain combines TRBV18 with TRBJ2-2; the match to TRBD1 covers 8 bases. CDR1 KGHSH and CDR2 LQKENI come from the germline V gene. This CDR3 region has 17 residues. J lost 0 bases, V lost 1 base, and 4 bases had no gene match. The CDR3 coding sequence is TGTGCCAGCTCACCACGGGAACAGGGGGCGAACACCGGGGAGCTGTTTTTT. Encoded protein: CASSPREQGANTGELFF.

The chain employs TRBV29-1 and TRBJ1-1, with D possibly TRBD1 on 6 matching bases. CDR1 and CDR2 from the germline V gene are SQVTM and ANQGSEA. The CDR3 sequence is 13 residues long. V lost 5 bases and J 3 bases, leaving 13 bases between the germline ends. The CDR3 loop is CSVRHKGDTEAFF. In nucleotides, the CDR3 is TGCAGCGTTCGCCATAAGGGGGACACTGAAGCTTTCTTT. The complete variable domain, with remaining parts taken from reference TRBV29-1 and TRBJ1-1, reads SAVISQKPSRDICQRGTSLTIQCQVDSQVTMMFWYRQQPGQSLTLIATANQGSEATYESGFVIDKFPISRPNLTFSTLTVSNMSPEDSSIYLCSVRHKGDTEAFFGQGTRLTVV.

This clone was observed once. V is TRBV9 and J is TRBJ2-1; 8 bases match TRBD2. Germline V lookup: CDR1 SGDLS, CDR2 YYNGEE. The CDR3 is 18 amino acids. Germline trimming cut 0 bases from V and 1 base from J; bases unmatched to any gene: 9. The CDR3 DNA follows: TGTGCCAGCAGCGTAGGGGACGGGAGGGCCGGATCCTACAATGAGCAGTTCTTC. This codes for CASSVGDGRAGSYNEQFF.

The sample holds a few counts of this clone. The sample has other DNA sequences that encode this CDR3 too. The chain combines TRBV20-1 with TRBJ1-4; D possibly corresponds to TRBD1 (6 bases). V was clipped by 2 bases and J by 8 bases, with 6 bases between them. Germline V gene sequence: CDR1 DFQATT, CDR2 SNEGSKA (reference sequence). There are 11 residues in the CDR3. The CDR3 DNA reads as TGCAGTGCTAGAAGGGGGGAAAAACTGTTTTTT. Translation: CSARRGEKLFF.

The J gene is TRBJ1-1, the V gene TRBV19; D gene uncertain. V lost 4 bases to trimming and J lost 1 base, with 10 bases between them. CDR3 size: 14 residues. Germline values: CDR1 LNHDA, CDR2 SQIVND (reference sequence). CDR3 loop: CASSTSQENTEAFF. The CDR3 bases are TGTGCCAGTAGTACCTCGCAGGAGAACACTGAAGCTTTCTTT.

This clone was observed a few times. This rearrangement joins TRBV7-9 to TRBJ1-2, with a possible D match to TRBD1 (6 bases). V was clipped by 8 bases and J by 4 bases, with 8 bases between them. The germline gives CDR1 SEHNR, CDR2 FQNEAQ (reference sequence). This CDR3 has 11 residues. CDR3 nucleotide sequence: TGTGCCAGCCAGGGGATCTATGGCTACACCTTC. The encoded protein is CASQGIYGYTF. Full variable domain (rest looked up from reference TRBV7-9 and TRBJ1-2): DTGVSQNPRHKITKRGQNVTFRCDPISEHNRLYWYRQTLGQGPEFLTYFQNEAQLEKSRLLSDRFSAERPKGSFSTLEIQRTEQGDSAMYLCASQGIYGYTFGSGTRLTVV.